This passage covers 5 T cell receptor beta chains from one sample sequenced in a study of cytomegalovirus exposure and HLA in healthy donors. PCR primers comprised 60 Vbeta and 13 Jbeta primers. The data were produced by immunoSEQ multiplex PCR, yet TCRdb's version contains in-frame clones alone and is incomplete. Among some 98,000 clones listed, under 75% were seen once. Sequencing input: PBMCs. These receptors were obtained from a man between 50 and 59 years old in good health and CMV-seronegative.

There are a few counts of this clone. The rearrangement joins TRBV19 to TRBJ1-5; TRBD1 matches at 11 bases. Germline values: CDR1 LNHDA, CDR2 SQIVND (reference sequence). Unmatched junction bases numbered 6, after V lost 2 bases and J lost 6 bases. This CDR3 has 16 amino acids. Here the CDR3 reads CASSIPDRGRGQPQHF. CDR3 sequence (DNA): TGTGCCAGTAGTATACCGGACAGGGGGCGAGGTCAGCCCCAGCATTTT. The full variable domain, with the rest looked up from reference TRBV19 and TRBJ1-5, is DGGITQSPKYLFRKEGQNVTLSCEQNLNHDAMYWYRQDPGQGLRLIYYSQIVNDFQKGDIAEGYSVSREKKESFPLTVTSAQKNPTAFYLCASSIPDRGRGQPQHFGDGTRLSIL.

This sequence joins TRBV2 and TRBJ2-1; 9 nucleotides line up with TRBD2. V was pared by 7 bases and J by 15 bases, with 10 bases of the junction left unmatched. Germline CDR1 is SNHLY and CDR2 is FYNNEI. The CDR3 contains 12 residues. The DNA for the CDR3 is TGTGCCAGCACCGTAAGCGGGGGGATCGCGTTCTTC. Protein sequence: CASTVSGGIAFF. Filled out from reference TRBV2 and TRBJ2-1, the complete variable domain reads EPEVTQTPSHQVTQMGQEVILRCVPISNHLYFYWYRQILGQKVEFLVSFYNNEISEKSEIFDDQFSVERPDGSNFTLKIRSTKLEDSAMYFCASTVSGGIAFFGPGTRLTVL.

The chain combines TRBV6-1 with TRBJ1-1, with a possible D match to TRBD1 (5 bases). Trimming removed 5 bases at V and 3 bases at J, with 10 bases between. Per the germline V gene, CDR1 is MNHNS and CDR2 is SASEGT. This CDR3 spans 13 amino acids. The CDR3 here is CASSPDRDTEAFF. The CDR3 nucleotides read TGTGCCAGCAGTCCCGACAGAGACACTGAAGCTTTCTTT.

V is TRBV7-9 and J is TRBJ1-1; D is uncertain. The CDR3 loop spans 14 amino acids. Germline V gene lookup returns CDR1 SEHNR and CDR2 FQNEAQ (reference sequence). Trimming took off 3 bases at V and 1 base at J, with 9 bases between the two ends. CDR3: CASSFGRRNTEAFF. CDR3 nucleotides: TGTGCCAGCAGCTTTGGCCGAAGGAACACTGAAGCTTTCTTT.

CDR3 sequence: CASKGAGAEEPLHF. The CDR3 region has the DNA TGTGCCAGCAAGGGGGCAGGGGCGGAAGAACCCCTCCACTTT. The V and J genes are TRBV5-6 and TRBJ1-6; TRBD1 matches at 7 bases. The CDR3 spans 14 residues. Trimming removed 6 bases from V and 12 bases from J; junction bases left unmatched: 12. The V gene's germline CDR1 is SGHDT and CDR2 YYEEEE.